This passage covers 31 T cell receptor beta chains from one sample sequenced in a study. TCRdb recomputed calls from the RT-PCR reads with MiXCR, one row per CDR3 protein. The data show about 680,000 distinct CDR3 sequences, with 12% to 15% seen just once and 3% to 4.5% held by the top ten. Specimen: memory CD4+ T cells from blood. The receptors stem from a female donor in good health, serving as a healthy control.

The CDR3 loop reads CASVQGAGMNTEAFF. The CDR3 region has the DNA TGTGCCAGCGTACAGGGGGCAGGAATGAACACTGAAGCTTTCTTT. The chain links TRBV7-2 to TRBJ1-1, with 9 bases identical to TRBD1. Looked up from germline, CDR1 is SGHTA and CDR2 is FQGNSA. CDR3 length: 15 residues. J gave up 0 bases and V 8 bases, and 7 bases lay outside the gene matches. Drawing the rest from reference TRBV7-2 and TRBJ1-1, the complete variable domain is GAGVSQSPSNKVTEKGKDVELRCDPISGHTALYWYRQSLGQGLEFLIYFQGNSAPDKSGLPSDRFSAERTGGSVSTLTIQRTQQEDSAVYLCASVQGAGMNTEAFFGQGTRLTVV.

The sample holds many counts of this clonotype. This chain joins TRBV7-2 and TRBJ2-7; D remains unclear. The CDR3 length is 15 residues. The germline CDR1 and CDR2 sequences are SGHTA and FQGNSA. V lost 0 bases to trimming and J lost 6 bases, with 15 bases between them. The CDR3 region is CASSLAILTLSEQYF. Written as DNA, the CDR3 is TGTGCCAGCAGCTTAGCCATCCTCACCCTGTCCGAGCAGTACTTC.

The gene calls are TRBV6-1 and TRBJ1-2; the match to TRBD1 covers 8 bases. Trimming took 6 bases from V and 1 from J; bases not matched to a gene: 10. Germline CDR1 is MNHNS and CDR2 is SASEGT. The CDR3 length is 16 residues. This chain's CDR3 is CASRLGQGSVNYGYTF. The CDR3 region has the DNA TGTGCCAGCAGACTAGGACAGGGTTCGGTTAACTATGGCTACACCTTC.

In its sample, this clonotype was seen a few times. The chain links TRBV20-1 to TRBJ2-1; the match to TRBD1 covers 8 bases. CDR1 is DFQATT, CDR2 SNEGSKA, per germline (reference sequence). Trimming took 5 bases from V and 1 from J; bases not matched to a gene: 1. This CDR3 has 13 amino acids. The CDR3: CSAGQGSYNEQFF. The CDR3 DNA sequence: TGCAGTGCTGGACAGGGTTCCTACAATGAGCAGTTCTTC.

In this sample, this clonotype turned up a few times. The chain employs TRBV7-8 and TRBJ2-4; D is ambiguous. V dropped 1 base and J dropped 6 bases, with 10 bases sitting between them. Germline CDR1 SGHVS, CDR2 FQNEAQ. The CDR3 extends over 14 amino acids. The CDR3, as DNA: TGTGCCAGCAGCTTAGGCACAGCAACAAACATTCAGTACTTC. The encoded protein is CASSLGTATNIQYF.

This clonotype was seen more than once but under ten times. The chain carries TRBV10-3 and TRBJ1-1; possibly TRBD1 for D (5 bases). V was shortened by 7 bases and J by 2 bases, with 14 bases between the two germline ends. The germline CDR1 and CDR2 sequences are ENHRY and SYGVKD. CDR3 length: 14 residues. The CDR3 loop reads CAITFGTGNTEAFF. The CDR3 coding sequence is TGTGCCATCACTTTCGGGACGGGAAACACTGAAGCTTTCTTT.

This clonotype was recorded at least ten times. The V gene is TRBV4-3, the J gene TRBJ1-3; no reliable D call. The V end was cut by 0 bases, the J end by 1 base, with 10 bases between. The V gene's germline CDR1 is LGHNA and CDR2 YSLEER. This CDR3 is 16 amino acids long. This chain's CDR3 is CASSQDVLGSGNTIYF. The CDR3 nucleotides are TGCGCCAGCAGCCAAGATGTCCTCGGGTCTGGAAACACCATATATTTT.

The chain is built from TRBV6-2 or TRBV6-3 and TRBJ2-3, with D possibly being TRBD2 (5 bases). The CDR3 is 16 amino acids. In germline, CDR1 is MNHEY, CDR2 SVGEGT. Trimming pared 4 bases from V and 0 bases from J, leaving 14 bases between. CDR3 sequence: CASSFRLGGSTDTQYF. DNA of the CDR3: TGTGCCAGCAGTTTCCGGTTGGGCGGGAGCACAGATACGCAGTATTTT.

V gene TRBV6-6 combines with J gene TRBJ1-2, with no clear D. From germline, CDR1 is MNHNY and CDR2 SVGAGI (reference sequence). V lost 5 bases and J lost 0, with 10 bases in between. The CDR3 totals 14 residues. CDR3 nucleotide sequence: TGTGCCAGCAGTCGTCGGATGGCTAACTATGGCTACACCTTC. This sequence encodes CASSRRMANYGYTF.

This clonotype was found a few times. V is TRBV4-1 and J is TRBJ1-4, with no clear D. CDR1 is MGHRA, CDR2 YSYEKL, per germline. Trimming took 4 bases from V and 0 from J, leaving 12 bases between them. This CDR3 comprises 16 residues. The CDR3 nucleotides read TGCGCCAGCAGCCTTTCAGCGACTGCAACTAATGAAAAACTGTTTTTT. Amino acids: CASSLSATATNEKLFF.

The CDR3 bases are TGCAGCATATTAGCGGGGGGGGACGTGAATACGCAGTATTTT. This encodes CSILAGGDVNTQYF. The chain couples TRBV29-1 to TRBJ2-3; 11 bases are a match to TRBD2. CDR3 length: 14 residues. The germline gives CDR1 SQVTM, CDR2 ANQGSEA. Trimming removed 8 bases from V and 7 bases from J; junction bases left unmatched: 11.

This clonotype came up many times. This rearrangement joins TRBV5-1 to TRBJ1-2; no clear D gene. Germline CDR1 reads SGHRS; CDR2 reads YFSETQ. Deletions cut 0 bases from V and 5 bases from J, with 14 bases between. The CDR3 runs to 15 residues. In DNA, the CDR3 is TGCGCCAGCAGCTTGGCCATATCAGAGGAGTATGGCTACACCTTC. It translates to CASSLAISEEYGYTF.

The chain carries TRBV20-1 and TRBJ1-5, with a possible D match to TRBD1 (6 bases). The germline V gene encodes CDR1 DFQATT and CDR2 SNEGSKA (reference sequence). The V and J ends lost 6 bases and 2 bases respectively, with 11 bases between them. This CDR3 has 13 amino acids. The CDR3: CSAMTGGNQPQHF. As DNA, the CDR3 is TGCAGTGCGATGACAGGAGGCAATCAGCCCCAGCATTTT.

In its sample, this clonotype was seen a few times. The chain uses TRBV7-2 and TRBJ1-4, with TRBD1 as a possible D gene (5 bases). CDR1 and CDR2 from the germline V gene are SGHTA and FQGNSA. The CDR3 is made up of 15 amino acids. V was clipped by 5 bases and J by 3 bases, with 13 bases between them. Here the CDR3 DNA reads TGTGCCAGCAGCCTCCCCTTGGGGCCTAATGAAAAACTGTTTTTT. Its translation is CASSLPLGPNEKLFF.

This clonotype was counted ten times or more. The chain recombines TRBV12-3 or TRBV12-4 with TRBJ2-2, with 15 bases aligning to TRBD2. CDR3 length: 16 amino acids. V lost 4 bases and J lost 6; bases outside the gene matches: 3. As DNA, the CDR3 is TGTGCCAGCAGTTGGGGACTAGCGGGAGGCGCCGGGGAGCTGTTTTTT. This encodes CASSWGLAGGAGELFF.

This clonotype has more than one count but fewer than ten. J is TRBJ1-1 and V is TRBV6-6, with TRBD1 identical over 9 bases. The CDR3 totals 12 residues. With V trimmed by 5 bases and J by 6 bases, 1 base remained unmatched. Germline V gives CDR1 MNHNY, CDR2 SVGAGI (reference sequence). This CDR3 reads CASSDRGAEAFF. The CDR3 coding sequence is TGTGCCAGCAGTGACAGGGGGGCTGAAGCTTTCTTT.

The V and J genes are TRBV30 and TRBJ2-7; D gene ambiguous. CDR1 is GTSNPN, CDR2 SVGIG, per germline (reference sequence). The V gene lost 5 bases and the J gene lost 3 bases, with 14 bases spanning the gap. The CDR3 has 13 residues. In DNA, the CDR3 is TGTGCCTGGGCCAGGCTCCCCCGCTACGAGCAGTACTTC. Translated, it gives CAWARLPRYEQYF.

This clonotype showed up just a few times. The chain joins TRBV20-1 to TRBJ2-2; 8 bases match TRBD1. The CDR3 extends over 15 amino acids. Looked up from germline, CDR1 is DFQATT and CDR2 is SNEGSKA (reference sequence). Trimming took 1 base from V and 3 from J; bases not matched to a gene: 4. CDR3 in DNA: TGCAGTGCTAGAGGGGGGACAGGCTACACCGGGGAGCTGTTTTTT. It yields the protein CSARGGTGYTGELFF.

The chain employs TRBV10-3 and TRBJ1-5; D not certain. Trimming left V 0 bases short and J 3 bases short, with 6 bases between. From germline, CDR1 is ENHRY and CDR2 SYGVKD. The CDR3 consists of 14 residues. The CDR3 DNA reads TGTGCCATCAGTGAGTCATACAACAATCAGCCCCAGCATTTT. It translates to CAISESYNNQPQHF.

J is TRBJ2-7 and V is TRBV9; no firm D call. Germline values: CDR1 SGDLS, CDR2 YYNGEE. The CDR3 contains 15 residues. Trimming took 0 bases from V and 0 from J, leaving 10 bases between them. The CDR3 loop is CASSVGRYGSYEQYF. As DNA, the CDR3 is TGTGCCAGCAGCGTAGGGAGATACGGCTCCTACGAGCAGTACTTC.

This clonotype was picked up many times. V and J are TRBV7-4 and TRBJ2-1; unclear D gene. The V end was cut by 6 bases, the J end by 5 bases, with 20 bases between. This CDR3 spans 16 amino acids. CDR1 is SGHVT and CDR2 is SQSDAQ in the germline V gene. CDR3 DNA sequence: TGTGCCAGCAGTGCTTTCGAGATTATAAGGCACAATGAGCAGTTCTTC. Its protein product is CASSAFEIIRHNEQFF.

There are a few counts of this clonotype. The DNA for the CDR3 is TGTGCCATCAGTGAGGGGCAGGGCGCGGGGGATACGCAGTATTTT. Translated, it gives CAISEGQGAGDTQYF. The chain links TRBV10-3 to TRBJ2-3, with TRBD2 as a possible D gene (6 bases). The germline gives CDR1 ENHRY, CDR2 SYGVKD. V shed 2 bases and J shed 6 bases, with 15 bases lying between them. CDR3 length equals 15 residues.

This clonotype was observed a handful of times. The V and J genes are TRBV30 and TRBJ2-2, with a possible D match to TRBD1 (6 bases). Germline CDR1 and CDR2: GTSNPN and SVGIG (reference sequence). The CDR3 length is 14 residues. V was trimmed by 4 bases and J by 5 bases, leaving 14 bases between them. CDR3 DNA: TGTGCCTGGAACCGGGACATACGGACCGGGGAGCTGTTTTTT. This gives the protein CAWNRDIRTGELFF. Supplemented by reference TRBV30 and TRBJ2-2, the full variable domain reads SQTIHQWPATLVQPVGSPLSLECTVEGTSNPNLYWYRQAAGRGLQLLFYSVGIGQISSEVPQNLSASRPQDRQFILSSKKLLLSDSGFYLCAWNRDIRTGELFFGEGSRLTVL.

This clonotype was seen a few times. The chain uses TRBV7-6 and TRBJ2-1; TRBD2 agrees at 8 bases. The V and J ends lost 4 bases and 5 bases, in that order; junction bases with no gene match: 4. Germline CDR1 SGHVS, CDR2 FNYEAQ. The CDR3 spans 14 residues. This CDR3 reads CASSSGLGHNEQFF. DNA for the CDR3: TGTGCCAGCAGCTCGGGACTAGGCCACAATGAGCAGTTCTTC. Drawing the rest from reference TRBV7-6 and TRBJ2-1, the complete variable domain is GAGVSQSPRYKVTKRGQDVALRCDPISGHVSLYWYRQALGQGPEFLTYFNYEAQQDKSGLPNDRFSAERPEGSISTLTIQRTEQRDSAMYRCASSSGLGHNEQFFGPGTRLTVL.

This chain joins TRBV20-1 and TRBJ1-4; no reliable D call. From germline, CDR1 is DFQATT and CDR2 SNEGSKA (reference sequence). The CDR3 is made up of 14 amino acids. V gave up 1 base and J gave up 4 bases, with 10 bases separating them. Here the CDR3 reads CSARGQKINEKLFF. The CDR3 nucleotides read TGCAGTGCTAGAGGCCAGAAGATTAATGAAAAACTGTTTTTT.

This clonotype was observed a few times. The V gene is TRBV6-5, the J gene TRBJ2-3, with TRBD1 identical over 8 bases. The V gene end was trimmed by 7 bases and the J gene end by 6 bases; junction bases not matched to a gene: 12. In germline, CDR1 is MNHEY, CDR2 SVGAGI. This CDR3 region has 15 residues. The CDR3 region is CASTQGQGASDTQYF. DNA for the CDR3: TGTGCCAGCACCCAAGGGCAGGGGGCAAGTGATACGCAGTATTTT.

This clonotype was counted at least ten times. The rearrangement uses TRBV12-3 or TRBV12-4 and TRBJ2-4; the D gene is possibly TRBD2 (5 bases). Between the trimmed V and J ends, which lost 6 bases and 6 bases, there was a span of 9 bases. This CDR3 is 12 amino acids long. The CDR3 DNA follows: TGTGCCAGCAGCCCGGGGTCAAACATTCAGTACTTC. It codes for CASSPGSNIQYF.

The sample holds a few counts of this clonotype. The J gene is TRBJ2-7, the V gene TRBV24-1; no reliable D call. Germline values: CDR1 KGHDR, CDR2 SFDVKD. The CDR3 covers 14 residues. Trimming took 7 bases from V and 5 from J, leaving 17 bases between them. The CDR3 spells CATSPQGSLNEQYF. DNA of the CDR3: TGTGCCACCAGCCCCCAAGGGTCTCTGAACGAGCAGTACTTC.

The J gene is TRBJ2-5, the V gene TRBV7-3; perhaps TRBD1 as D (6 bases). This CDR3 has 15 residues. Per germline, CDR1 SGHTA and CDR2 FQGTGA. Trimming took off 2 bases at V and 8 bases at J, with 18 bases between the two ends. The CDR3 is CASSLVGQPGETQYF. The CDR3 nucleotides are TGTGCCAGCAGCTTAGTCGGACAGCCGGGCGAAACCCAGTACTTC.

This clonotype turned up a few times. The chain combines TRBV7-2 with TRBJ1-5; the match to TRBD1 covers 11 bases. V trimming: 5 bases; J trimming: 1 base; junction bases outside the gene matches: 10. CDR1 is SGHTA, CDR2 FQGNSA, per germline. This CDR3 comprises 18 residues. The CDR3 loop is CASSMGQGGFWSNQPQHF. The CDR3 DNA is TGTGCCAGCAGCATGGGACAGGGGGGCTTCTGGAGCAATCAGCCCCAGCATTTT.

Ten or more counts support this clonotype. As DNA, the CDR3 is TGCGCCAGCAGCCAAGTTACAGGGGGAAACACCATATATTTT. Translating gives CASSQVTGGNTIYF. The gene calls are TRBV4-1 and TRBJ1-3; maybe TRBD1 (6 bases). V was cut by 1 base and J by 4 bases, with 8 bases left in between. CDR3 length equals 14 residues. Looked up from germline, CDR1 is MGHRA and CDR2 is YSYEKL.